The clone carrying this T cell receptor (beta chain) was counted once. As yet, its antigen is unknown. Germline-derived CDR1 and CDR2 are MNHEY and SMNVEV (reference sequence). This CDR3 is 12 amino acids long. The V gene end was trimmed by 5 bases and the J gene end by 5 bases; junction bases not matched to a gene: 2. The source of the sample is a study of cytomegalovirus exposure and HLA in healthy donors. Regarding the study as a whole: Follow-up analysis seemed to connect common viral pathogens with several of the most significant clusters identified. Analyzed later, association rates of TCRs varied across HLA loci, with DRB1 most and HLA-C fewest. A later analysis showed HLA-associated TCR beta chains outstripping equally common others in clonal expansion.

13 Jbeta primers and 60 Vbeta primers were used for the PCR. Generated by immunoSEQ multiplex PCR, the TCRdb table keeps only in-frame clones and is missing some. The repertoire has 150,000 to 200,000 clones, roughly four fifths of them found once; the top ten carry less than 5%. Donors showed nominal health when sampled, although they likely had unrecorded immune exposures. This TCR derives from a man between 50 and 59 years old in good health and CMV-seropositive. The chain uses TRBV27 and TRBJ1-2; 7 positions match TRBD1. The sample was PBMCs. In nucleotides, the CDR3 is TGTGCCAGCAGTGGGGGACAGTATGGCTACACCTTC. As protein: CASSGGQYGYTF.